Below are 25 T cell receptor beta chains sequenced from a single sample in a study of OX40 agonist ivuxolimab in advanced cancers. Profiled with immunoSEQ multiplex PCR; TCRdb holds only in-frame clones, not every one. Of about 33,000 clones listed, about 88% are singletons. This specimen consisted of CD4+ or CD8+ T cells sorted from blood, obtained in a trial of the OX40 agonist ivuxolimab. The receptors originated from an adult with an advanced solid tumor such as melanoma, head and neck, liver or kidney cancer.

This clone appeared once. This sequence joins TRBV12-2 and TRBJ2-1; TRBD2, as called in the table, went unchecked against the DNA. TRBV12-2 is labeled a pseudogene. The CDR3 runs to 18 residues. The CDR3 here is CASRLRLAGVANYNEQFF. In DNA, the CDR3 is TGTGCAAGTCGCTTGAGACTAGCGGGAGTCGCCAACTACAATGAGCAGTTCTTC.

V usage is TRBV11-3 and J usage is TRBJ2-1; D not certain. This CDR3 has 15 residues. CDR1 and CDR2 (germline): SGHNT, YENEEA. V dropped 1 base and J dropped 2 bases, with 9 bases sitting between them. For the CDR3, the DNA is TGTGCCAGCAGCTTAGCGCGTGGCACCTACAATGAGCAGTTCTTC. It codes for CASSLARGTYNEQFF.

The rearrangement uses TRBV19 and TRBJ2-3; 9 nucleotides match TRBD1. This CDR3 is built from 17 residues. V dropped 5 bases and J dropped 6; count of bases not matched to a gene: 15. Looked up from germline, CDR1 is LNHDA and CDR2 is SQIVND (reference sequence). The CDR3 sequence is CASSLLPGQGQWDTQYF. The CDR3 DNA is TGTGCCAGTAGTCTACTACCGGGACAGGGTCAATGGGATACGCAGTATTTT. Based on the CDR3 plus reference TRBV19 and TRBJ2-3, the full variable domain is DGGITQSPKYLFRKEGQNVTLSCEQNLNHDAMYWYRQDPGQGLRLIYYSQIVNDFQKGDIAEGYSVSREKKESFPLTVTSAQKNPTAFYLCASSLLPGQGQWDTQYFGPGTRLTVL.

This clone appeared once. DNA for the CDR3: TGTGCCAGCAGTGTTGAGCCCTATTCCTCATACGAGCAGTACTTC. Protein sequence: CASSVEPYSSYEQYF. The V and J genes are TRBV6-1 and TRBJ2-7; D is undetermined. This CDR3 has 15 amino acids. The germline V gene encodes CDR1 MNHNS and CDR2 SASEGT. The V end was cut by 4 bases, the J end by 4 bases, with 17 bases between.

V usage is TRBV18 and J usage is TRBJ2-1; 8 positions match TRBD2. From germline, CDR1 is KGHSH and CDR2 LQKENI. V lost 3 bases to trimming and J lost 0 bases; unmatched junction nucleotides: 1. This CDR3 spans 15 amino acids. The CDR3 here is CASSPSGSSYNEQFF. CDR3 coding DNA: TGTGCCAGCTCACCGAGCGGGAGCTCCTACAATGAGCAGTTCTTC.

The rearrangement joins TRBV6-5 to TRBJ2-1, with D tentatively TRBD2 (6 bases). The CDR3 is 14 amino acids. V was clipped by 7 bases and J by 3 bases, with 13 bases between them. Looked up from germline, CDR1 is MNHEY and CDR2 is SVGAGI. Here the CDR3 DNA reads TGTGCCAGCAACAGAGGGAGGAGCTACAATGAGCAGTTCTTC. This sequence encodes CASNRGRSYNEQFF.

The V call is TRBV5-1, the J call TRBJ2-3; D possibly corresponds to TRBD2 (6 bases). The CDR3 runs to 16 residues. V was clipped by 3 bases and J by 1 base, with 15 bases between them. Germline CDR1 is SGHRS and CDR2 is YFSETQ. The CDR3 DNA follows: TGCGCCAGCAGCTCGGGACTGCTGTGGGGCACAGATACGCAGTATTTT. Its translation is CASSSGLLWGTDTQYF.

The J gene is TRBJ2-1, the V gene TRBV7-3; 14 positions agree with TRBD2. CDR3 length: 17 amino acids. Germline trimming cut 1 base from V and 7 bases from J; bases unmatched to any gene: 6. Germline V lookup: CDR1 SGHTA, CDR2 FQGTGA. CDR3 in amino acids: CASSLRAGTSGRNEQFF. The CDR3 nucleotides are TGTGCCAGCAGCTTAAGAGCCGGGACTAGCGGGAGAAATGAGCAGTTCTTC.

This chain connects TRBV15 to TRBJ2-2; D is perhaps TRBD2 (6 bases). The CDR3 extends over 17 amino acids. Per the germline V gene, CDR1 is LNHNV and CDR2 is YYDKDF (reference sequence). Trimming removed 0 bases from V and 0 bases from J, with 11 bases in between. CDR3 coding DNA: TGTGCCACCAGCAGAGATCCGGGACTGGCGAACACCGGGGAGCTGTTTTTT. Its translation is CATSRDPGLANTGELFF.

J is TRBJ2-5 and V is TRBV11-1, with TRBD1 identical over 7 bases. The length of the CDR3 is 14 residues. Per germline, CDR1 SGHAT and CDR2 FQDESV (reference sequence). With 5 bases clipped from V and 5 bases from J, the junction kept 8 bases outside the gene matches. The CDR3 region is CASSGRGHGETQYF. CDR3 sequence (DNA): TGTGCCAGCAGCGGAAGGGGGCACGGGGAGACCCAGTACTTC.

The CDR3 sequence: CASSQQGGSGNTIYF. The CDR3 region has the DNA TGTGCCAGCAGCCAACAGGGAGGCTCTGGAAACACCATATATTTT. The V and J genes are TRBV6-6 and TRBJ1-3; D might be TRBD1 (6 bases). Trimming took 6 bases from V and 0 from J, leaving 12 bases between them. Germline-derived CDR1 and CDR2 are MNHNY and SVGAGI (reference sequence). This CDR3 region has 15 residues.

V and J are TRBV7-3 and TRBJ2-1; TRBD2 matches at 11 bases. The CDR3 covers 18 residues. From germline, CDR1 is SGHTA and CDR2 FQGTGA. Losses at the gene ends were 5 bases for V and 2 bases for J; bases not matched to a gene: 11. The CDR3 DNA is TGTGCCAGCAGCCGCAGAGCCGGGACTAGCGGTGCCTACAATGAGCAGTTCTTC. It translates to CASSRRAGTSGAYNEQFF. The whole variable domain, remainder taken from reference TRBV7-3 and TRBJ2-1, is GAGVSQTPSNKVTEKGKYVELRCDPISGHTALYWYRQSLGQGPEFLIYFQGTGAADDSGLPNDRFFAVRPEGSVSTLKIQRTERGDSAVYLCASSRRAGTSGAYNEQFFGPGTRLTVL.

The V gene is TRBV5-1, the J gene TRBJ2-6; TRBD2 matches at 8 bases. The CDR3 is made up of 15 amino acids. Trimming removed 7 bases from V and 4 bases from J; junction bases left unmatched: 7. Germline V gene sequence: CDR1 SGHRS, CDR2 YFSETQ. DNA for the CDR3: TGCGCCAGCTATGAGCGGGGGACCGGGGCCAACGTCCTGACTTTC. This translates into CASYERGTGANVLTF. Looking up the rest from reference TRBV5-1 and TRBJ2-6 gives the full variable domain: KAGVTQTPRYLIKTRGQQVTLSCSPISGHRSVSWYQQTPGQGLQFLFEYFSETQRNKGNFPGRFSGRQFSNSRSEMNVSTLELGDSALYLCASYERGTGANVLTFGAGSRLTVL.

This clone was detected only a few times. The chain links TRBV30 to TRBJ1-2; D is undetermined. Trimming removed 2 bases at V and 7 bases at J, with 11 bases between. The CDR3 spans 12 residues. The germline V gene has CDR1 GTSNPN and CDR2 SVGIG (reference sequence). The CDR3 is CAWSPVRSGYTF. CDR3 nucleotides: TGTGCCTGGAGTCCCGTTAGGTCTGGCTACACCTTC.

This chain connects TRBV5-1 to TRBJ2-2; 10 bases are shared with TRBD2. V shed 0 bases and J 6 bases; nucleotides not matched to a gene: 5. The CDR3 runs 16 residues. Per germline, CDR1 SGHRS and CDR2 YFSETQ. CDR3 amino acids: CASSLGLAGVPGELFF. The CDR3 DNA reads as TGCGCCAGCAGCTTGGGGCTAGCGGGAGTGCCCGGGGAGCTGTTTTTT.

This clone was recorded once. The chain employs TRBV4-1 and TRBJ1-2; 11 bases are shared with TRBD1. The CDR3 spans 16 residues. CDR1 is MGHRA, CDR2 YSYEKL, per germline. V lost 0 bases to trimming and J lost 4 bases; unmatched junction nucleotides: 4. CDR3 nucleotide sequence: TGCGCCAGCAGCCAAGAGAAAGGGACAGGGGGCTATGGCTACACCTTC. This gives the protein CASSQEKGTGGYGYTF.

The V call is TRBV2, the J call TRBJ2-7; D gene ambiguous. The CDR3 has 12 residues. V was trimmed by 4 bases and J by 2 bases, leaving 6 bases between them. Germline CDR1 SNHLY, CDR2 FYNNEI. CDR3 nucleotide sequence: TGTGCCAGCAGTGGAACAACCTACGAGCAGTACTTC. This codes for CASSGTTYEQYF.

The V and J genes are TRBV2 and TRBJ2-1; TRBD2 matches at 10 bases. CDR1 is SNHLY, CDR2 FYNNEI, per germline. The trim removed 10 bases at V and 8 bases at J, leaving 5 bases unmatched. CDR3 length: 12 residues. Here the CDR3 reads CAKAGGGDEQFF. CDR3 DNA sequence: TGTGCCAAAGCGGGAGGGGGGGATGAGCAGTTCTTC.

The count of this clone is one. CDR3 loop: CSVEGPGESANYGYTF. The CDR3 nucleotides are TGCAGCGTTGAAGGTCCAGGGGAGTCGGCTAACTATGGCTACACCTTC. J is TRBJ1-2 and V is TRBV29-1; perhaps TRBD1 as D (6 bases). Germline loops: CDR1 SQVTM, CDR2 ANQGSEA. Trimming left V 1 base short and J 0 bases short, with 15 bases between. This CDR3 spans 16 amino acids.

The chain has TRBV18 and TRBJ1-3, with D hard to call. Trimming pared 2 bases from V and 0 bases from J, leaving 8 bases between. The CDR3 length is 15 residues. CDR1 and CDR2 (germline): KGHSH, LQKENI. In DNA form, the CDR3 reads TGTGCCAGCTCACCATCGACAAGCTCTGGAAACACCATATATTTT. This codes for CASSPSTSSGNTIYF.

The chain joins TRBV7-8 to TRBJ2-6; possible D gene TRBD2, 7 bases. Germline V gene data show CDR1 as SGHVS and CDR2 as FQNEAQ. The V end lost 8 bases, the J end lost 0 bases, and 8 bases lay between the germline ends. This CDR3 comprises 14 residues. The CDR3 reads CASRGASGANVLTF. As DNA, the CDR3 is TGTGCCAGCCGGGGGGCCTCTGGGGCCAACGTCCTGACTTTC.

The chain is built from TRBV7-3 and TRBJ2-5; unclear D gene. Germline V gives CDR1 SGHTA, CDR2 FQGTGA. Trimming left V 7 bases short and J 2 bases short, with 11 bases between. This CDR3 has 13 residues. This chain's CDR3 is CASKRGPQETQYF. CDR3 nucleotide sequence: TGTGCCAGCAAGAGAGGACCGCAAGAGACCCAGTACTTC.

In its sample, this clone was seen once. The rearrangement joins TRBV5-1 to TRBJ1-4, with D possibly TRBD1 on 5 matching bases. The CDR3 runs 13 residues. The V gene lost 6 bases and the J gene lost 3 bases, with 9 bases spanning the gap. Germline V gives CDR1 SGHRS, CDR2 YFSETQ. The CDR3 loop reads CASNRGANEKLFF. The CDR3 nucleotides are TGCGCCAGCAACCGGGGGGCTAATGAAAAACTGTTTTTT.

The chain uses TRBV28 and TRBJ1-4, with a possible D match to TRBD1 (6 bases). The CDR3 covers 17 residues. V lost 5 bases and J 0 bases, leaving 16 bases between the germline ends. The germline gives CDR1 MDHEN, CDR2 SYDVKM. The CDR3 bases are TGTGCCAGCAGTACACAGGGAAAGGGGACAACTAATGAAAAACTGTTTTTT. Its protein is CASSTQGKGTTNEKLFF.

The chain recombines TRBV25-1 with TRBJ2-2; D is possibly TRBD2 (6 bases). Germline V gene sequence: CDR1 MGHDK, CDR2 SYGVNS. This CDR3 has 13 amino acids. V gave up 6 bases and J gave up 5 bases, with 10 bases separating them. CDR3 coding DNA: TGTGCCAGCAGGACTGGGAGGACCGGGGAGCTGTTTTTT. This gives the protein CASRTGRTGELFF.